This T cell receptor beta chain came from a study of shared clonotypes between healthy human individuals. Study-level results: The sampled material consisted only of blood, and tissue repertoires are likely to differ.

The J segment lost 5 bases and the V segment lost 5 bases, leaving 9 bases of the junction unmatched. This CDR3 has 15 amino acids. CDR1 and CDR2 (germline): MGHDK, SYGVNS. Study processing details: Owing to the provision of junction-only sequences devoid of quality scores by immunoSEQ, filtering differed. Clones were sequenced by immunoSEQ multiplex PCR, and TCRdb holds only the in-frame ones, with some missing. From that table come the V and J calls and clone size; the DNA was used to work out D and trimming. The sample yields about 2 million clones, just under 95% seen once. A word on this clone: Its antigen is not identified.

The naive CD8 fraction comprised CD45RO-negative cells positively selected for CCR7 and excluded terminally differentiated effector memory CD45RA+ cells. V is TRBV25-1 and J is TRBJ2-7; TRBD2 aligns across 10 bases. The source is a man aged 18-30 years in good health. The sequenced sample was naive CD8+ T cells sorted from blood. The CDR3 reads CASSSLAGERNEQYF. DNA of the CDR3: TGTGCCAGCAGTAGCCTAGCGGGAGAGAGAAACGAGCAGTACTTC.